The present T cell receptor beta chain was sequenced within a study of cytotoxic CD8 clonotypes in ibrutinib-treated CLL. Overall study context: Response samples were obtained once patients had received a median 12 months of treatment, range 6 to 36. Study observations and caveats: Clonality went up at the time of ibrutinib response, stayed stable in sustained remission, and later dropped back toward its baseline level at progression. Baseline values of clonality outstripped age-matched healthy donors and followed circulating CD8+ T-cell counts.

Sequencing used immunoSEQ multiplex PCR; TCRdb keeps in-frame clones, though not all of them. The sample carries 150,000 or so clones, over 75% recorded once. This clone was picked up a small number of times. Its antigen is unidentified. Sequenced material: PBMCs, taken after 36 months of ibrutinib treatment. This receptor was obtained from a human donor with chronic lymphocytic leukemia.

This CDR3 reads CAWSLRADGYTF. The CDR3 nucleotides read TGTGCCTGGAGTTTAAGGGCAGATGGCTACACCTTC. The genes are TRBV30 and TRBJ1-2; D call uncertain. CDR1 and CDR2 from the germline V gene are GTSNPN and SVGIG (reference sequence). Trimming shortened V by 2 bases and J by 6 bases, and 10 bases separated the two germline ends. There are 12 residues in the CDR3.